The 5 T cell receptor beta chains reported below all come from one sample, sequenced in a study of graft-versus-host responses after intestinal transplantation. Clones were read by immunoSEQ multiplex PCR, and TCRdb kept only the in-frame ones, dropping some. The data show 30,000 to 40,000 clones, approximately 96% seen once. Sample: PBMCs, taken 16 days after intestinal transplant. These receptors originate from a human patient who received an intestinal transplant, so some T cells may come from the graft donor.

The chain is built from TRBV19 and TRBJ2-7, with D uncertain. Germline V gene lookup returns CDR1 LNHDA and CDR2 SQIVND (reference sequence). CDR3 size: 13 residues. V was shortened by 3 bases and J by 0 bases, with 6 bases between the two germline ends. The DNA for the CDR3 is TGTGCCAGTAGTATGGTGGCCTCCTACGAGCAGTACTTC. Translating gives CASSMVASYEQYF.

This clone was recorded a few times. The chain couples TRBV5-8 to TRBJ2-2; the match to TRBD2 covers 7 bases. V lost 2 bases to trimming and J lost 4 bases; unmatched junction nucleotides: 5. CDR3 length: 15 amino acids. Germline lookup yields CDR1 SGHTS and CDR2 YDEGEE. CDR3 amino acids: CASSFGGRATGELFF. The CDR3 DNA reads as TGTGCCAGCAGCTTCGGTGGGAGGGCCACCGGGGAGCTGTTTTTT.

The V call is TRBV25-1, the J call TRBJ2-5; 7 bases are shared with TRBD1. CDR1 and CDR2 from the germline V gene are MGHDK and SYGVNS. CDR3 length equals 13 residues. Germline trimming cut 4 bases from V and 5 bases from J; bases unmatched to any gene: 4. CDR3 nucleotides: TGTGCCAGCAGTGGAGGGGGCTCGGAGACCCAGTACTTC. It translates to CASSGGGSETQYF.

The chain joins TRBV5-1 to TRBJ2-1, with TRBD2 matching over 13 bases. CDR1 and CDR2 (germline): SGHRS, YFSETQ. V was clipped by 7 bases and J by 8 bases; unmatched bases: 6. The CDR3 runs to 14 residues. The CDR3 DNA is TGCGCCAGCGCGGGACTAGCGGGACTGGATGAGCAGTTCTTC. Its protein product is CASAGLAGLDEQFF.

Notes on this clone: Other DNA sequences of this sample code for an identical CDR3. J is TRBJ2-7 and V is TRBV5-4; no reliable D call. V lost 0 bases, J lost 2 bases, and 3 bases lay in between. This CDR3 comprises 12 residues. In germline, CDR1 is SGHNT, CDR2 YYREEE (reference sequence). CDR3 nucleotides: TGTGCCAGCAGCTTGGGAACCTACGAGCAGTACTTC. It codes for CASSLGTYEQYF.